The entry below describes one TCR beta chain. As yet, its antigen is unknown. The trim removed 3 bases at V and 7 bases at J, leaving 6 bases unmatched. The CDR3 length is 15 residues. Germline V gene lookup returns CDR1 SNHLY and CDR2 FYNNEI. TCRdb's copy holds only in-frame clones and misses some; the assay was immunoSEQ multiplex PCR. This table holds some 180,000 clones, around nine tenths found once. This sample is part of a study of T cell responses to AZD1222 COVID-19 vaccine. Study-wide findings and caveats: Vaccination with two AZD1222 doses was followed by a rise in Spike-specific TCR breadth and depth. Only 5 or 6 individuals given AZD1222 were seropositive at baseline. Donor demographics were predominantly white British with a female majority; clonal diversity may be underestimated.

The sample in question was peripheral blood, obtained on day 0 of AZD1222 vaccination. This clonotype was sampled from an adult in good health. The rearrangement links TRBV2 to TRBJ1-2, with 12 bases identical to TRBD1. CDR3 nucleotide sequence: TGTGCCAGCAGTGACCCCGGGACAGGGGGCGGTGGCTACACCTTC. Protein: CASSDPGTGGGGYTF.